The 22 T cell receptor beta chains below all came from one sample that was sequenced in a study of T cells in Graves' hyperthyroidism and ophthalmopathy. TCR beta CDR3 regions were amplified from RNA transcripts. The TCR CDR3 was amplified in a first-round RT-PCR using the HTBI primer set. Using its own MiXCR run on the multiplex PCR reads, TCRdb lists one record per CDR3 protein. Of under 70,000 distinct CDR3 sequences in the sample, approximately 50% were seen once. The sample consisted of blood. The receptors come from a woman aged 55-69 years with Graves' ophthalmopathy.

Many counts were recorded for this clonotype. The chain joins TRBV6-6 to TRBJ1-2, with 8 bases that match TRBD1. Germline assignment: CDR1 MNHNY and CDR2 SVGAGI (reference sequence). The CDR3 loop spans 14 amino acids. V lost 7 bases to trimming and J lost 2 bases; unmatched junction nucleotides: 6. CDR3 sequence (DNA): TGTGCCAGCAATTTGGGACAGGAAAACTATGGCTACACCTTC. It translates to CASNLGQENYGYTF.

In this sample, this clonotype turned up many times. V usage is TRBV2 and J usage is TRBJ1-2; 7 positions match TRBD1. Trimming removed 1 base from V and 4 bases from J; junction bases left unmatched: 9. Germline lookup yields CDR1 SNHLY and CDR2 FYNNEI. This CDR3 has 16 residues. CDR3 sequence: CASSEDTGVHGYGYTF. CDR3 DNA sequence: TGTGCCAGCAGTGAAGACACAGGGGTCCATGGCTATGGCTACACCTTC.

Concerning this clonotype: The CDR3 does not close with the conserved phenylalanine or tryptophan, likely indicating a read error. This sequence joins TRBV12-3 or TRBV12-4 and TRBJ1-5; D is perhaps TRBD1 (5 bases). This CDR3 contains 14 residues. CDR3 nucleotides: TGTGCGAGCAGTTTCCAGGGCGATAATCAGCCCCAGCATCTT. Amino acids: CASSFQGDNQPQHL.

V is TRBV20-1 and J is TRBJ2-1; TRBD2 matches at 11 bases. The CDR3 contains 15 residues. V was clipped by 4 bases and J by 9 bases; unmatched bases: 11. The germline gives CDR1 DFQATT, CDR2 SNEGSKA (reference sequence). DNA for the CDR3: TGCAGTGCTACCTGGACTAGCGGGCTAGGGAGTGAGCAGTTCTTC. Its translation: CSATWTSGLGSEQFF.

Many counts were recorded for this clonotype. This sequence joins TRBV25-1 and TRBJ2-2, with 7 bases that match TRBD1. CDR3 length: 17 amino acids. Germline V lookup: CDR1 MGHDK, CDR2 SYGVNS. With V trimmed by 4 bases and J by 1 base, 9 bases remained unmatched. The CDR3 region is CASSGQGQFGNTGELFF. In DNA form, the CDR3 reads TGTGCCAGCAGTGGTCAGGGACAGTTTGGGAACACCGGGGAGCTGTTTTTT.

This clonotype is medium-sized within its sample. V is TRBV24-1 and J is TRBJ2-1; TRBD2 aligns across 10 bases. Germline V gives CDR1 KGHDR, CDR2 SFDVKD. V trimming: 1 base; J trimming: 3 bases; junction bases outside the gene matches: 2. The CDR3 totals 16 residues. The CDR3 protein is CATSDLAGGDYNEQFF. DNA of the CDR3: TGTGCCACCAGTGATTTAGCGGGAGGGGACTACAATGAGCAGTTCTTC.

V is TRBV7-9 and J is TRBJ2-3; weak D call: TRBD1 (5 bases). The CDR3 is 16 residues long. The V and J ends lost 1 base and 2 bases respectively, with 13 bases between them. The V gene's germline CDR1 is SEHNR and CDR2 FQNEAQ (reference sequence). This CDR3 is CASSLVQGRVTDTQYF. The CDR3 nucleotides read TGTGCCAGCAGCTTAGTTCAGGGCAGGGTCACAGATACGCAGTATTTT. Together with reference TRBV7-9 and TRBJ2-3, the CDR3 gives the full variable domain: DTGVSQNPRHKITKRGQNVTFRCDPISEHNRLYWYRQTLGQGPEFLTYFQNEAQLEKSRLLSDRFSAERPKGSFSTLEIQRTEQGDSAMYLCASSLVQGRVTDTQYFGPGTRLTVL.

This clonotype occurred many times. This sequence joins TRBV6-5 and TRBJ2-1, with TRBD1 matching 7 bases. Germline CDR1 and CDR2: MNHEY and SVGAGI. This CDR3 comprises 14 residues. J lost 4 bases, V lost 6 bases, and 6 bases had no gene match. CDR3 amino acids: CASSRQGQYNEQFF. CDR3 bases: TGTGCCAGCAGCAGACAGGGACAATACAATGAGCAGTTCTTC.

This clonotype has ten or more counts. This rearrangement joins TRBV20-1 to TRBJ2-4, with D unclear. This CDR3 has 15 amino acids. In germline, CDR1 is DFQATT, CDR2 SNEGSKA (reference sequence). V lost 5 bases to trimming and J lost 8 bases, with 22 bases between them. In DNA, the CDR3 is TGCAGTGCTCCAGAGAAGCACTGGGCGGTGGACATTCAGTACTTC. Protein sequence: CSAPEKHWAVDIQYF.

The sample holds one count of this clonotype. The chain uses TRBV20-1 and TRBJ1-4, with D maybe TRBD1 (5 bases). V lost 5 bases and J lost 6, with 10 bases in between. CDR1 and CDR2 (germline): DFQATT, SNEGSKA (reference sequence). There are 12 residues in the CDR3. In nucleotides, the CDR3 is TGCAGTGCTGGGGGGACTTATGAAAAACTGTTTTTT. This encodes CSAGGTYEKLFF.

This clonotype was seen a handful of times. For the CDR3, the DNA is TGTGCCAGCAGTGAAGGGACGGCATCCAATGAGCAGTTCTTC. Protein: CASSEGTASNEQFF. The V gene is TRBV2, the J gene TRBJ2-1; no reliable D call. Trimming shortened V by 1 base and J by 6 bases, and 10 bases separated the two germline ends. The CDR3 covers 14 residues. Per germline, CDR1 SNHLY and CDR2 FYNNEI.

This clonotype turned up a few times. This sequence may be a read error, since a much larger clone differs from it by one base. The chain recombines TRBV28 with TRBJ1-1; 7 nucleotides agree with TRBD1. Unmatched junction bases numbered 7, after V lost 9 bases and J lost 3 bases. This CDR3 is built from 13 residues. Germline assignment: CDR1 MDHEN and CDR2 SYDVKM. The CDR3 sequence: CASSRGTDTEAFF. In DNA form, the CDR3 reads TGTGCCAGTTCCAGGGGGACGGACACTGAAGCTTTCTTT.

This rearrangement joins TRBV20-1 to TRBJ2-5; no firm D call. CDR3 length: 14 amino acids. Germline CDR1 and CDR2: DFQATT and SNEGSKA (reference sequence). V lost 6 bases, J lost 2 bases, and 16 bases lay in between. The CDR3 reads CSAVRVMGQETQYF. The CDR3, as DNA: TGCAGTGCCGTAAGGGTGATGGGACAAGAGACCCAGTACTTC.

The V call is TRBV20-1, the J call TRBJ1-4; no reliable D call. This CDR3 contains 12 residues. The germline V gene encodes CDR1 DFQATT and CDR2 SNEGSKA (reference sequence). V gave up 5 bases and J gave up 5 bases, with 9 bases separating them. The CDR3 bases are TGCAGTGCTCGGGCGGTGAATGAAAAACTGTTTTTT. Translating gives CSARAVNEKLFF.

The sample holds one count of this clonotype. The chain employs TRBV5-4 and TRBJ1-2, with D perhaps TRBD1 (6 bases). The CDR3 totals 16 residues. Per the germline V gene, CDR1 is SGHNT and CDR2 is YYREEE (reference sequence). V lost 3 bases to trimming and J lost 3 bases, with 18 bases between them. CDR3 sequence reads: CASSSSRGAVYYGYTF. CDR3 sequence (DNA): TGTGCCAGCAGCTCCTCGCGGGGGGCAGTCTACTATGGCTACACCTTC. The full variable domain, in which reference TRBV5-4 and TRBJ1-2 provide the parts outside the CDR3, is ETGVTQSPTHLIKTRGQQVTLRCSSQSGHNTVSWYQQALGQGPQFIFQYYREEENGRGNFPPRFSGLQFPNYSSELNVNALELDDSALYLCASSSSRGAVYYGYTFGSGTRLTVV.

For this clonotype: A much larger clone lies one base from this, so it may be a read error. The chain uses TRBV4-1 and TRBJ1-1; 8 bases line up with TRBD1. The length of the CDR3 is 14 residues. Germline V gene data show CDR1 as MGHRA and CDR2 as YSYEKL. CDR3 amino acids: CASGQAGQDTEASF. The CDR3 DNA reads as TGCGCCAGCGGCCAAGCGGGACAGGACACTGAAGCTTCCTTT.

Turning to this clonotype: Without the conserved terminal phenylalanine or tryptophan, this CDR3 likely stems from a read error. Because the CDR3's place on the DNA is in doubt, the DNA is left out and the CDR3 is given as listed by TCRdb. This chain joins TRBV12-3 or TRBV12-4 and TRBJ2-7; the table's D call TRBD2 went unverified against the DNA. Counting both end residues, the CDR3 totals 14 amino acids. This CDR3 is CANPRRGSIYEQNS.

This rearrangement joins TRBV7-3 to TRBJ1-6; D is unclear. The CDR3 length is 14 residues. CDR1 and CDR2 (germline): SGHTA, FQGTGA. The V and J ends lost 1 base and 10 bases respectively, with 11 bases between them. CDR3 nucleotide sequence: TGTGCCAGCAGCTTAAATGGGCGGACCTCACCCCTCCACTTT. Its protein is CASSLNGRTSPLHF.

The chain uses TRBV2 and TRBJ2-5, with TRBD2 matching over 9 bases. Germline V gene sequence: CDR1 SNHLY, CDR2 FYNNEI. Trimming at V came to 11 bases and at J to 2 bases, leaving 3 bases not matched to a gene. The length of the CDR3 is 12 residues. The CDR3 is CARTSEQETQYF. The CDR3 DNA reads TGTGCCCGGACTAGCGAGCAAGAGACCCAGTACTTC.

This clonotype was observed at least ten times. The genes are TRBV20-1 and TRBJ2-5, with 14 bases fitting TRBD2. The CDR3 is 14 amino acids. The V gene end was trimmed by 1 base and the J gene end by 11 bases; junction bases not matched to a gene: 6. The germline CDR1 and CDR2 sequences are DFQATT and SNEGSKA (reference sequence). In DNA, the CDR3 is TGCAGTGCTAGAGTGGGGACTAGCGGGAGAACTCAGTACTTC. It codes for CSARVGTSGRTQYF.

The V and J genes are TRBV20-1 and TRBJ2-3; 14 bases align to TRBD2. The germline gives CDR1 DFQATT, CDR2 SNEGSKA (reference sequence). This CDR3 contains 15 residues. Trimming removed 5 bases from V and 5 bases from J; junction bases left unmatched: 6. CDR3 bases: TGCAGTGCTCAGAGACTAGCGGGAGGGTTAGATACGCAGTATTTT. This encodes CSAQRLAGGLDTQYF.

This clonotype was seen just once. This rearrangement joins TRBV7-2 to TRBJ2-2, with 7 bases matching TRBD2. The ends lost 5 bases at V and 8 bases at J; junction bases unmatched: 2. CDR1 is SGHTA and CDR2 is FQGNSA in the germline V gene. The CDR3 is made up of 12 amino acids. The CDR3 region has the DNA TGTGCCAGCAGCGGGGGGGATGGGGAGCTGTTTTTT. Residues: CASSGGDGELFF.